Following are 24 T cell receptor beta chains from one sample sequenced in a study of molecular identifiers for immune sequencing clone quantification (dated by TCRdb to 2016 to 2018). Libraries came from PCR. Sequenced on an Illumina HiSeq 4000. In-frame beta chains were kept once TCRdb had trimmed the public reads at Q25 with fastp and called clones with MiXCR. Identical CDR3 protein sequences are pooled into one entry, listed with their most common genes and DNA. The table for this sample lists 350,000 or so distinct CDR3 sequences; around a fifth of them were counted only once. Approximately 0.83% of the sample is held by the ten biggest clonotypes. Sample: naive CD8+ T cells from blood, with Jurkat cell RNA spiked in. Sample cell subset or site, as interpreted from the label and publication: FACS-sorted CD8+CD4-CCR7+CD45RA+ naive T cells. The receptor source for this set is a human donor in good health. Some libraries in this study had Jurkat cell RNA spiked in.

This clonotype was recorded many times. The chain is built from TRBV27 and TRBJ1-1; D possibly corresponds to TRBD1 (6 bases). The V gene lost 3 bases and the J gene lost 5 bases, with 10 bases spanning the gap. The CDR3 covers 13 residues. Germline V CDR1 and CDR2: MNHEY, SMNVEV (reference sequence). Written as DNA, the CDR3 is TGTGCCAGCAGTTTTACAGGGCGAACTGAAGCTTTCTTT. It is translated as CASSFTGRTEAFF.

This sequence joins TRBV20-1 and TRBJ1-5; D call uncertain. The V end was cut by 3 bases, the J end by 0 bases, with 18 bases between. Germline V gene sequence: CDR1 DFQATT, CDR2 SNEGSKA (reference sequence). CDR3 length: 17 residues. The CDR3 nucleotides read TGCAGTGCTAGCACCGGGATAATGACCAATAGCAATCAGCCCCAGCATTTT. It specifies CSASTGIMTNSNQPQHF.

This clonotype was picked up many times. This chain links TRBV9 with TRBJ2-3; 7 bases align to TRBD2. The ends lost 4 bases at V and 2 bases at J; junction bases unmatched: 4. The CDR3 is 14 amino acids. From germline, CDR1 is SGDLS and CDR2 YYNGEE. The DNA of the CDR3 is TGTGCCAGCAGCCGGGGGGACTACACAGATACGCAGTATTTT. Translated: CASSRGDYTDTQYF. The full variable domain, completed using reference TRBV9 and TRBJ2-3, is DSGVTQTPKHLITATGQRVTLRCSPRSGDLSVYWYQQSLDQGLQFLIQYYNGEERAKGNILERFSAQQFPDLHSELNLSSLELGDSALYFCASSRGDYTDTQYFGPGTRLTVL.

In the case of this clonotype: Just one base apart from a much larger clone, this may be a read error. The CDR3 carries no conserved terminal phenylalanine or tryptophan, so it likely arises from a read error. CDR3 coding DNA: TGTGCCAGCAGGGTCGGGAATGAGCAGTTCTCC. Protein product: CASRVGNEQFS. The J gene is TRBJ2-1, the V gene TRBV5-4; unclear D gene. This CDR3 has 11 amino acids. The germline CDR1 and CDR2 sequences are SGHNT and YYREEE (reference sequence). V lost 5 bases and J 7 bases, leaving 7 bases between the germline ends.

There are many counts of this clonotype. The V call is TRBV20-1, the J call TRBJ1-5; 7 bases are shared with TRBD1. V lost 4 bases, J lost 0 bases, and 9 bases stayed unmatched. Germline CDR1 DFQATT, CDR2 SNEGSKA (reference sequence). This CDR3 region has 16 residues. CDR3 amino acids: CSATDRDSNSNQPQHF. Written as DNA, the CDR3 is TGCAGTGCTACCGACAGGGATTCCAATAGCAATCAGCCCCAGCATTTT.

The sample holds many counts of this clonotype. The V gene is TRBV29-1, the J gene TRBJ2-1, with D uncertain. CDR1 is SQVTM and CDR2 is ANQGSEA in the germline V gene. CDR3 length equals 14 residues. Trimming took off 0 bases at V and 9 bases at J, with 15 bases between the two ends. The CDR3 region is CSVEDVTKWGEQFF. CDR3 nucleotides: TGCAGCGTTGAAGACGTAACCAAGTGGGGTGAGCAGTTCTTC.

The chain recombines TRBV30 with TRBJ2-2, with D unresolved. The CDR3 contains 13 residues. Germline V gives CDR1 GTSNPN, CDR2 SVGIG (reference sequence). The V and J ends lost 2 bases and 6 bases respectively, with 10 bases between them. CDR3 nucleotides: TGTGCCTGGAGTTTGGCTTTCTCCGGGGAGCTGTTTTTT. This translates into CAWSLAFSGELFF.

This clonotype was recorded many times. The rearrangement joins TRBV7-9 to TRBJ1-1; D might be TRBD1 (6 bases). Germline V CDR1 and CDR2: SEHNR, FQNEAQ (reference sequence). CDR3 length: 14 amino acids. V gave up 5 bases and J gave up 6 bases, with 16 bases separating them. The CDR3 sequence is CASSPDGGLAEAFF. CDR3 coding DNA: TGTGCCAGCAGCCCGGACGGGGGGCTCGCTGAAGCTTTCTTT.

A remark on this clonotype: A much larger clone differs from this one at a single base, so this may be a read error. The rearrangement links TRBV19 to TRBJ2-4; a possible D gene is TRBD2 (6 bases). CDR3 length: 16 residues. Germline V CDR1 and CDR2: LNHDA, SQIVND (reference sequence). CDR3 DNA sequence: TGTGCCAGTAGTATCGGGGGAAGGTCCGCCACAAACATTCAGTACTTC. This sequence encodes CASSIGGRSATNIQYF.

This clonotype was counted many times. The chain uses TRBV7-9 and TRBJ2-7; D possibly corresponds to TRBD1 (5 bases). V was trimmed by 5 bases and J by 1 base, leaving 9 bases between them. Germline V gene sequence: CDR1 SEHNR, CDR2 FQNEAQ (reference sequence). CDR3 size: 13 residues. CDR3 sequence reads: CASSHRQSYEQYF. In nucleotides, the CDR3 is TGTGCCAGCAGCCACAGACAGTCCTACGAGCAGTACTTC.

This clonotype was counted many times. The chain combines TRBV5-1 with TRBJ2-2; tentative D call: TRBD2 (6 bases). Trimming shortened V by 5 bases and J by 4 bases, and 15 bases separated the two germline ends. The CDR3 covers 15 residues. Germline V gene sequence: CDR1 SGHRS, CDR2 YFSETQ. The CDR3 loop reads CASSFTGGGTGELFF. The DNA for the CDR3 is TGCGCCAGCAGTTTTACCGGGGGAGGCACCGGGGAGCTGTTTTTT.

This clonotype was counted once. Sequence at one end of the junction differs from germline and may be a read error. The chain couples TRBV12-3 or TRBV12-4 to TRBJ2-1, with D perhaps matching TRBD2 (6 bases). The CDR3 spans 16 residues. The CDR3 protein is CAGSSRLERSYNEQFF. The CDR3 region has the DNA TGTGCCGGCAGTTCCCGACTAGAACGCTCCTACAATGAGCAGTTCTTC.

About this clonotype itself: It may be a read error: a sequence one base away is much more abundant. CDR3 nucleotides: TGTGCCAGCAGCCCGGGACAGGGTCGCGAAAACCTGTTTTTT. As protein: CASSPGQGRENLFF. V usage is TRBV7-6 and J usage is TRBJ1-4, with 9 bases that match TRBD1. Germline V gene sequence: CDR1 SGHVS, CDR2 FNYEAQ. The CDR3 sequence is 14 residues long.

Concerning this clonotype: A read error is likely here: a far larger clone is one base away. The CDR3 sequence is CASSLGRGYEQCF. Written as DNA, the CDR3 is TGCGCCAGCAGCTTGGGTCGGGGCTACGAGCAGTGCTTC. The V and J genes are TRBV5-1 and TRBJ2-7; D may be TRBD1 or TRBD2 (5 bases each). This CDR3 has 13 amino acids. Germline V gene data show CDR1 as SGHRS and CDR2 as YFSETQ.

The genes are TRBV28 and TRBJ2-7; a weak D match, TRBD2 (6 bases). The CDR3 consists of 17 residues. Germline assignment: CDR1 MDHEN and CDR2 SYDVKM. Trimming stripped 6 bases from V and 0 bases from J, with 21 bases between. Here the CDR3 DNA reads TGTGCCAGCAGACTCTACCGGGACTTAACAATCTCCTACGAGCAGTACTTC. Translating it yields CASRLYRDLTISYEQYF.

This clonotype was observed many times. This chain uses TRBV15 with TRBJ2-5; the D gene is possibly TRBD2 (5 bases). The CDR3 covers 16 residues. The germline V gene has CDR1 LNHNV and CDR2 YYDKDF (reference sequence). V dropped 1 base and J dropped 4 bases, with 16 bases sitting between them. CDR3 DNA sequence: TGTGCCACCAGCAGAGTTCCCGGAGGTGGAAGAGAGACCCAGTACTTC. It translates to CATSRVPGGGRETQYF.

This clonotype turned up a few times. J is TRBJ1-2 and V is TRBV12-3 or TRBV12-4; 9 bases match TRBD1. The CDR3 runs 17 residues. V shed 6 bases, J shed 4 bases, and the junction held 15 bases outside the gene matches. CDR3 DNA: TGTGCCAGCAGCCCAGATTGGGATACAGGGGGCGGCTATGGCTACACCTTC. It encodes CASSPDWDTGGGYGYTF.

A few counts support this clonotype. The V gene is TRBV6-2 or TRBV6-3, the J gene TRBJ2-3; 8 bases are a match to TRBD2. Per the germline V gene, CDR1 is MNHEY and CDR2 is SVGEGT. The CDR3 contains 16 residues. The trim removed 7 bases at V and 6 bases at J, leaving 15 bases unmatched. The CDR3 coding sequence is TGTGCCAGCACCCAACCCCCCGGGACTAGGAGGGATACGCAGTATTTT. Its protein product is CASTQPPGTRRDTQYF.

This clonotype was observed many times. V is TRBV4-1 and J is TRBJ1-5, with a possible D match to TRBD1 (5 bases). CDR3 length equals 13 residues. The V gene's germline CDR1 is MGHRA and CDR2 YSYEKL. Trimming left V 5 bases short and J 5 bases short, with 10 bases between. The CDR3 reads CASSWGFDQPQHF. As DNA, the CDR3 is TGCGCCAGCAGCTGGGGGTTCGATCAGCCCCAGCATTTT.

This clonotype was seen repeatedly, ten times or more. V gene TRBV29-1 combines with J gene TRBJ2-7, with D possibly TRBD2 on 5 matching bases. Germline values: CDR1 SQVTM, CDR2 ANQGSEA. Trimming took 3 bases from V and 5 from J, leaving 8 bases between them. The CDR3 sequence is 11 residues long. CDR3 nucleotide sequence: TGCAGCGTTGAGGCGAGGGACGAGCAGTACTTC. Translated, it gives CSVEARDEQYF.

This clonotype was counted only a few times. The chain recombines TRBV20-1 with TRBJ1-1; no definite D call. Trimming cost V 1 base and J 4 bases, with 16 bases left between them. The CDR3 totals 15 residues. Germline V CDR1 and CDR2: DFQATT, SNEGSKA (reference sequence). The CDR3 nucleotides read TGCAGTGCTAGAGCCTTGGGGATAGCGGGCACTGAAGCTTTCTTT. This encodes CSARALGIAGTEAFF.

This clonotype was seen repeatedly, ten times or more. The chain uses TRBV5-6 and TRBJ2-7, with 9 bases lining up with TRBD2. J gave up 11 bases and V 3 bases, and 12 bases lay outside the gene matches. Germline CDR1 reads SGHDT; CDR2 reads YYEEEE. The CDR3 contains 14 residues. The CDR3 region is CASSWTSAPPREYF. The CDR3 DNA follows: TGTGCCAGCAGCTGGACTAGCGCCCCGCCGCGGGAGTACTTC. Based on the CDR3 plus reference TRBV5-6 and TRBJ2-7, the full variable domain is DAGVTQSPTHLIKTRGQQVTLRCSPKSGHDTVSWYQQALGQGPQFIFQYYEEEERQRGNFPDRFSGHQFPNYSSELNVNALLLGDSALYLCASSWTSAPPREYFGPGTRLTVT.

This clonotype was recorded a few times. The chain links TRBV6-2 or TRBV6-3 to TRBJ2-2; D might be TRBD1 (5 bases). The length of the CDR3 is 15 residues. Per the germline V gene, CDR1 is MNHEY and CDR2 is SVGEGT. Between the trimmed V and J ends, which lost 6 bases and 0 bases, there was a span of 11 bases. CDR3 bases: TGTGCCAGCAGGCCCAGACAGACGAACACCGGGGAGCTGTTTTTT. This gives the protein CASRPRQTNTGELFF.

The gene calls are TRBV2 and TRBJ2-7; 7 bases align to TRBD1. With V trimmed by 5 bases and J by 4 bases, 8 bases remained unmatched. Germline assignment: CDR1 SNHLY and CDR2 FYNNEI. This CDR3 contains 14 residues. The CDR3: CASSTGASQYEQYF. DNA of the CDR3: TGTGCCAGCAGTACAGGGGCCTCCCAGTACGAGCAGTACTTC.